Here is one T cell receptor beta chain with its context. The authors' processing: Using reference gene primer amplification, nucleated cell counts were estimated. The table came from immunoSEQ multiplex PCR; TCRdb's copy has only in-frame clones and leaves some out. The V and J calls and clone size were taken over from that table, and D and trimming were inferred from the DNA. The sample lists about 250,000 clones; over 90% were seen once. The data are from a study of blood T cell repertoires in COVID-19. On the study more broadly: Sources were T cells, B-cell-depleted T cells, or PBMCs; the material itself was cDNA or gDNA.

Deletions cut 3 bases from V and 2 bases from J, with 5 bases between. The CDR3 runs to 13 residues. Patients from Seattle were sampled longitudinally, starting during active infection. Sequencing used peripheral blood. This sequence was found in a man younger than 45 with COVID-19, enrolled during active disease. V and J are TRBV12-3 or TRBV12-4 and TRBJ1-3; no firm D call. In DNA form, the CDR3 reads TGTGCCAGCAGTTTTCAAACTGGAAACACCATATATTTT. Residues: CASSFQTGNTIYF.